This TCR beta chain was captured in a study of shared clonotypes between healthy human individuals. CDR3 length: 16 amino acids. Between the trimmed V and J ends, which lost 5 bases and 2 bases, there was a span of 19 bases. Germline V gene data show CDR1 as SEHNR and CDR2 as FQNEAQ (reference sequence). Positively selected for CCR7, the CD45RO-negative cells used as naive CD8 cells excluded terminally differentiated effector memory CD45RA+ cells. Regarding this clone: The antigen is unknown.

This table comes from immunoSEQ multiplex PCR, and its TCRdb copy is limited to in-frame clones, with some not included. The data show hundreds of thousands of clones, roughly 94% seen once. Study-level points and caveats: Clonotypes that were shared across a few donors made up about 5.1% of naive CD4 clonotypes. For sorted subsets, rarefaction showed incomplete sequencing despite large depth. Only blood was sampled; tissue repertoires likely differ.

Sequences were obtained from naive CD8+ T cells sorted from blood. The chain links TRBV7-9 to TRBJ2-7; D possibly matches TRBD1 or TRBD2 (5 bases each). The TCR originated in a man aged 25 to 40 in good health. CDR3 sequence (DNA): TGTGCCAGCAGCCCCCCCCGTGGGACCGCTGCCTACGAGCAGTACTTC. Translation gives CASSPPRGTAAYEQYF.